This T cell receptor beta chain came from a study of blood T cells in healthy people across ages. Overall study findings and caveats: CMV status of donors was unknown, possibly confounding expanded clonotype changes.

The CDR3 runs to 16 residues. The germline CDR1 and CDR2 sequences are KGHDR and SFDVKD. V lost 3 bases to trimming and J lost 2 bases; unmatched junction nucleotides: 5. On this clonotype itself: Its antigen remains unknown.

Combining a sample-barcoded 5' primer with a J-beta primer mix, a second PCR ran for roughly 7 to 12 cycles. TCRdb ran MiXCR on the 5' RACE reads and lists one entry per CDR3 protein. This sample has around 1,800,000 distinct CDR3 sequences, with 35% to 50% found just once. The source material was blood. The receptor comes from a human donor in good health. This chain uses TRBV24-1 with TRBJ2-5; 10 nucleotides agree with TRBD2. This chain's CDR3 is CATSDPSGGHQETQYF. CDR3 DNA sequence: TGTGCCACCAGTGATCCTAGCGGGGGCCATCAAGAGACCCAGTACTTC.